The TCR beta chain described here comes from a study of cytomegalovirus exposure and HLA in healthy donors. This clone was detected a few times. The target antigen is unknown. This CDR3 comprises 13 residues. The V end lost 4 bases, the J end lost 1 base, and 8 bases lay between the germline ends. Germline CDR1 SGHRS, CDR2 YFSETQ. Primers for the PCR totalled 60 Vbeta and 13 Jbeta. Data came from immunoSEQ multiplex PCR; TCRdb stores just in-frame clones and leaves some out. Among some 140,000 clones listed, roughly three quarters were seen once. Study-wide results and limits: Indistinguishable V segments, including TRBV6-2 and TRBV6-3, were excluded.

The source is a man aged 30 to 45 in good health and CMV-seronegative. Sequences were obtained from PBMCs. This chain joins TRBV5-1 and TRBJ1-1; D not resolved. The DNA of the CDR3 is TGCGCCAGCAGCGAACATGGGAACACTGAAGCTTTCTTT. Its protein product is CASSEHGNTEAFF.